The clone carrying this T cell receptor (beta chain) has just a few counts. The CDR3 has 15 residues. V trimming: 0 bases; J trimming: 3 bases; junction bases outside the gene matches: 4. Per germline, CDR1 DFQATT and CDR2 SNEGSKA (reference sequence). These data are taken from a study of patients and donors after allogeneic stem cell transplantation. One entry per CDR3 protein results from TCRdb running MiXCR on the RT-PCR reads. The data hold approximately 90,000 distinct CDR3 sequences, with approximately 5% observed a single time. The genes are TRBV20-1 and TRBJ2-7, with 11 bases fitting TRBD1. Input material: blood, either unsorted or a sorted T cell fraction (not recorded which). The receptor comes from a human donor who was either an allogeneic HSCT recipient or a stem cell or donor lymphocyte infusion donor (not recorded which). It is not recorded whose cells these are; they may come from a transplant donor. The CDR3 sequence is CSARDRTGGHYEQYF. The CDR3 nucleotides read TGCAGTGCTAGAGATCGGACAGGGGGCCACTACGAGCAGTACTTC.